This entry features one T cell receptor beta chain sequence. As yet, its antigen is unknown. The table came from immunoSEQ multiplex PCR; TCRdb's copy has only in-frame clones and leaves some out. The sample carries roughly 19,000 clones, approximately 78% recorded once. The CDR3 extends over 14 amino acids. The V gene end was trimmed by 1 base and the J gene end by 5 bases; junction bases not matched to a gene: 2. Germline lookup yields CDR1 GTSNPN and CDR2 SVGIG (reference sequence). The time point: week 23, last vaccination. Every vaccine dose comprised 300 ug of mutant IDH1 20-mer peptide plus topical imiquimod. Astrocytomas found in donors were new, WHO grade 3 or 4, IDH1-mutant and ATRX-lost. The data belong to a study of a mutant IDH1 vaccine in newly diagnosed glioma. The study's findings and limits: Apparently unrelated to pseudoprogression were changes in the top peripheral T cell clonotypes. There were vaccine-induced immune responses in around 93% of the patients.

The source was PBMCs, collected from a glioma patient whose treatment included an IDH1 peptide vaccine. The TCR sequence derives from a man aged 25-40 years with glioma. The chain couples TRBV30 to TRBJ1-6; 7 bases map to TRBD1. The CDR3 DNA is TGTGCCTGGAGTGGGACAGGAAATAATTCACCCCTCCACTTT. Its translation is CAWSGTGNNSPLHF.